The T cell receptor (beta chain) described here comes from a study of long-term antiretroviral therapy in people with HIV. Overall study findings and caveats: HIV repertoires covered narrower CDR3 length ranges than controls did. Investigators report no available data on ART adherence, viral resistance or therapy changes. Diversity increased after ART yet remained lower than in transplant donor controls. All time points showed a repertoire dominated by clones expanded before ART.

With regard to this clone: What it binds is unknown.

The assay used was immunoSEQ (version v3.0), run at survey level. Assay: immunoSEQ multiplex PCR; the TCRdb copy retains only in-frame clones and omits some. The table lists under 20,000 clones, approximately 85% of them singletons. The CDR3 loop spans 15 amino acids. Germline V lookup: CDR1 MNHNS, CDR2 SASEGT. Deletions cut 5 bases from V and 2 bases from J, with 13 bases between. This chain links TRBV6-1 with TRBJ1-5, with D possibly TRBD1 on 5 matching bases. The clonotype was recovered from a man aged 18 to 30 with HIV. The material sequenced was unsorted PBMCs, taken at the start of antiretroviral therapy, before treatment. The DNA for the CDR3 is TGTGCCAGCAGTTGGACTTGGGGGGGCAATCAGCCCCAGCATTTT. As protein: CASSWTWGGNQPQHF.